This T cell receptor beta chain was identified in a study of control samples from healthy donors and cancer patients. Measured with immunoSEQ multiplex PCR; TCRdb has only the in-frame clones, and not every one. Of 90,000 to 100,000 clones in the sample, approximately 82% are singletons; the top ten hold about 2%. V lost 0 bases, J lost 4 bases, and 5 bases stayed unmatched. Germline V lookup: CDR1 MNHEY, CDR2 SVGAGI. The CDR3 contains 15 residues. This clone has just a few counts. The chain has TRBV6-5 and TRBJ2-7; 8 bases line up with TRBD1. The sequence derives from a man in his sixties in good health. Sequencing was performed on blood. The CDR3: CASSYSQDRVYEQYF. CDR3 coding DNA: TGTGCCAGCAGTTACTCGCAGGACAGGGTTTACGAGCAGTACTTC.